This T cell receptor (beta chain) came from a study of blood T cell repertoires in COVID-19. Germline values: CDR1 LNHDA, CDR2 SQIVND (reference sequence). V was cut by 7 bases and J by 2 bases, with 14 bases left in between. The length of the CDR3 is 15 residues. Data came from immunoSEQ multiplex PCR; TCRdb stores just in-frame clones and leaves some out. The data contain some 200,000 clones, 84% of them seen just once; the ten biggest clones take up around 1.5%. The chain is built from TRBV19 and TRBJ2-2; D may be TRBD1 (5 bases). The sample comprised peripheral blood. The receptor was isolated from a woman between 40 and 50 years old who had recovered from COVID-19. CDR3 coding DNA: TGTGCCAGTACGTTGGCAGGGATTAACACCGGGGAGCTGTTTTTT. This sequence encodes CASTLAGINTGELFF.